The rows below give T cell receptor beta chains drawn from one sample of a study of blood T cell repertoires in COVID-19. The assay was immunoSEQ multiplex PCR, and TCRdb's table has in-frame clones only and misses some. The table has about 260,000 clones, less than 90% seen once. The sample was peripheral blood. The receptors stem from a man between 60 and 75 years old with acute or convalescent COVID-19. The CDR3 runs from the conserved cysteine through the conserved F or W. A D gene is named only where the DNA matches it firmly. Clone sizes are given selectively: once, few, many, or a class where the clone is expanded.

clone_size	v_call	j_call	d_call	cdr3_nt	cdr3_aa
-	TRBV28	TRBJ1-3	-	TGTGCCAGCAGTTTATGGGGCAGTTCTGGAAACACCATATATTTT	CASSLWGSSGNTIYF
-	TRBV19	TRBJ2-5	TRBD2	TGTGCCAGTTCATCGGGACTAGCGGCCCAAGAGACCCAGTACTTC	CASSSGLAAQETQYF
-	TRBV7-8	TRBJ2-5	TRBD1	TGTGCCAGCAGCCCCGGGACAGGGAGGGAGACCCAGTACTTC	CASSPGTGRETQYF
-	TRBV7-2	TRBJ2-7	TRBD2	TGTGCCAGCAGCCCTCGGGGTAGCGGGGGGTCCAGTGAGCAGTACTTC	CASSPRGSGGSSEQYF
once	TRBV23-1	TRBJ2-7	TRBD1	TGCGCCAGCAGTCAAACAGGGGCCACCTACGAGCAGTACTTC	CASSQTGATYEQYF
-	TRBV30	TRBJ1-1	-	TGTGCCTGGAGTTCCCAGGGCGGCGCTGAAGCTTTCTTT	CAWSSQGGAEAFF
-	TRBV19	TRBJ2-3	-	TGTGCCAGTAGTGTAACAGGGAGCACAGATACGCAGTATTTT	CASSVTGSTDTQYF
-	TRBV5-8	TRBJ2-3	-	TGTGCCAGCAGCTTCGGAGGTAGTCCGGGGGATACGCAGTATTTT	CASSFGGSPGDTQYF
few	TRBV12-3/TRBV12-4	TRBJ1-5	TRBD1	TGTGCCAGCAGCCCGACAGGGCGGCAGCCCCAGCATTTT	CASSPTGRQPQHF
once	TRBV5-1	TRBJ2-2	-	TGCGCCAGCAGCGCGGGACCGGACACCGGGGAGCTGTTTTTT	CASSAGPDTGELFF
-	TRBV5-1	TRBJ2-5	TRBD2	TGCGCCAGCAGCTCCCCCGGACTAGAAGAGACCCAGTACTTC	CASSSPGLEETQYF
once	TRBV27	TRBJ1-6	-	TGTGCCAGCAACAGGCTTCGGGATAATTCACCCCTCCACTTT	CASNRLRDNSPLHF
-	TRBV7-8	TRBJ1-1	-	TGTGCCAGCAGCCCAATCAGGAACACTGAAGCTTTCTTT	CASSPIRNTEAFF
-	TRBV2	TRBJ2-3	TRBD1	TGTGCCAGACAGGGGAGCCACACAGATACGCAGTATTTT	CARQGSHTDTQYF
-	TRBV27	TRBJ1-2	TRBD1	TGTGCCAGCAGTTCTTCAGGGGGTGGTGGCTACACCTTC	CASSSSGGGGYTF
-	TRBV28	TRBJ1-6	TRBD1	TGTGCCAGCAGTTTCCCGACAGGGAGAAATTCACCCCTCCACTTT	CASSFPTGRNSPLHF
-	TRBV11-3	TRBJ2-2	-	TGTGCCAGCAGCCTAACTAGTTCCGGGGAGCTGTTTTTT	CASSLTSSGELFF
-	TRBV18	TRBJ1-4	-	TGTGCCAGCTCACCGCTACAGGAATTCCCTAATGAAAAACTGTTTTTT	CASSPLQEFPNEKLFF
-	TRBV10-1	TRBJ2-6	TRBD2	TGCGCCAGCAGTGAGCCGAGCGGGGGCAGCTCTGGGGCCAACGTCCTGACTTTC	CASSEPSGGSSGANVLTF
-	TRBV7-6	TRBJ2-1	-	TGTGCCAGCAGCTTAGGCGACAGACCTGACAATGAGCAGTTCTTC	CASSLGDRPDNEQFF
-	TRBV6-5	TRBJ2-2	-	TGTGCCAGCCGCGAGGGCCCGGGGACCGGGGAGCTGTTTTTT	CASREGPGTGELFF
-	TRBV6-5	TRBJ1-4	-	TGTGCCAGCAGACGTGATGCATATACTTATGAAAAACTGTTTTTT	CASRRDAYTYEKLFF
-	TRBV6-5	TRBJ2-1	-	TGTGCCGTTCCGGGACACTTCCAAGGGGAGCAGTTCTTC	CAVPGHFQGEQFF
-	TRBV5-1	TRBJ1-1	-	TGCGCCAGCAGCTTGGAGGGGCGTGAAGCTTTCTTT	CASSLEGREAFF
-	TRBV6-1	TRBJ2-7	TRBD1	TGTGCCAGCAGTGAGGTCAGGGGGAAGTACGAGCAGTACTTC	CASSEVRGKYEQYF